The 25 T cell receptor beta chains listed next were all sequenced from one sample in a study of control samples from healthy donors and cancer patients. Profiling relied on immunoSEQ multiplex PCR, and the TCRdb table lists in-frame clones only, not all of them. The data show about 150,000 clones, with 91% seen just once and about 2% held by the top ten. The sample comprised blood. The receptor source for this set is a woman aged 40 to 50 in good health.

The chain combines TRBV6-1 with TRBJ2-7, with unresolved D. The V and J ends lost 5 bases and 2 bases respectively, with 10 bases between them. The CDR3 is made up of 13 amino acids. The germline CDR1 and CDR2 sequences are MNHNS and SASEGT. The CDR3 DNA reads as TGTGCCAGCAGTTATTTGGTCGCCTACGAGCAGTACTTC. This gives the protein CASSYLVAYEQYF.

The rearrangement uses TRBV12-3 or TRBV12-4 and TRBJ1-2, with a tentative D call TRBD1 (6 bases). Trimming pared 1 base from V and 8 bases from J, leaving 11 bases between. The CDR3 loop spans 13 amino acids. The DNA for the CDR3 is TGTGCCAGCAGTTTAGACCGACAGGCCGGCTACACCTTC. Translating gives CASSLDRQAGYTF.

The chain uses TRBV12-3 or TRBV12-4 and TRBJ2-5; D is ambiguous. V was shortened by 5 bases and J by 2 bases, with 6 bases between the two germline ends. This CDR3 region has 12 residues. CDR3 sequence (DNA): TGTGCCAGCAGTACCCGACAAGAGACCCAGTACTTC. The encoded protein is CASSTRQETQYF.

V usage is TRBV27 and J usage is TRBJ1-6, with TRBD1 identical over 9 bases. Germline lookup yields CDR1 MNHEY and CDR2 SMNVEV (reference sequence). This CDR3 spans 16 amino acids. The trim removed 2 bases at V and 9 bases at J, leaving 8 bases unmatched. The CDR3 sequence: CASSLRRDRDGSPLHF. Here the CDR3 DNA reads TGTGCCAGCAGTTTACGGAGGGACAGGGATGGTTCACCCCTCCACTTT.

This chain links TRBV9 with TRBJ2-1; perhaps D is TRBD1 or TRBD2 (5 bases each). Per germline, CDR1 SGDLS and CDR2 YYNGEE. The length of the CDR3 is 16 residues. Trimming left V 2 bases short and J 5 bases short, with 17 bases between. The CDR3 coding sequence is TGTGCCAGCAGCGTGGGGGTTGTGGGTGGCCACAATGAGCAGTTCTTC. It is translated as CASSVGVVGGHNEQFF.

The V call is TRBV2, the J call TRBJ1-5; the match to TRBD1 covers 8 bases. The CDR3 loop spans 15 amino acids. V shed 5 bases and J 11 bases; nucleotides not matched to a gene: 14. Germline loops: CDR1 SNHLY, CDR2 FYNNEI. The CDR3 protein is CASSSPLQGALAQHF. The CDR3 nucleotides are TGTGCCAGCAGTAGCCCTCTTCAGGGGGCCTTAGCCCAGCATTTT.

This clone was seen only once. The chain joins TRBV19 to TRBJ2-5; 8 positions match TRBD2. The CDR3 length is 14 residues. The V gene's germline CDR1 is LNHDA and CDR2 SQIVND (reference sequence). V was pared by 5 bases and J by 6 bases, with 8 bases of the junction left unmatched. Here the CDR3 reads CASSSGLAGKTQYF. The CDR3 DNA is TGTGCCAGTAGTTCCGGACTAGCTGGAAAGACCCAGTACTTC.

V is TRBV15 and J is TRBJ1-1; 8 bases align to TRBD1. CDR1 and CDR2 (germline): LNHNV, YYDKDF (reference sequence). Trimming at V came to 2 bases and at J to 5 bases, leaving 7 bases not matched to a gene. This CDR3 region has 15 residues. Here the CDR3 DNA reads TGTGCCACCAGCAGATCGCAGGGGGCGAGGACTGAAGCTTTCTTT. It codes for CATSRSQGARTEAFF. Combining the CDR3 with reference TRBV15 and TRBJ1-1 gives the whole variable domain DAMVIQNPRYQVTQFGKPVTLSCSQTLNHNVMYWYQQKSSQAPKLLFHYYDKDFNNEADTPDNFQSRRPNTSFCFLDIRSPGLGDTAMYLCATSRSQGARTEAFFGQGTRLTVV.

This clone was observed once. The V and J genes are TRBV12-5 and TRBJ2-1, with 8 positions matching TRBD1. This CDR3 is built from 15 residues. Germline values: CDR1 LGHNT, CDR2 FRNRAP. V dropped 5 bases and J dropped 8; count of bases not matched to a gene: 11. CDR3 sequence: CASGIGTGLSDEQFF. The CDR3 region has the DNA TGTGCTAGTGGTATCGGGACAGGCCTCTCGGATGAGCAGTTCTTC.

J is TRBJ2-3 and V is TRBV4-1; 14 bases are a match to TRBD2. CDR1 is MGHRA, CDR2 YSYEKL, per germline. With 1 base clipped from V and 5 bases from J, the junction kept 11 bases outside the gene matches. The CDR3 length is 19 residues. CDR3 DNA sequence: TGCGCCAGCAGCCAAGGACTAGCGGGGGGGGCCCGAGATTTAGATACGCAGTATTTT. The encoded protein is CASSQGLAGGARDLDTQYF.

This chain uses TRBV5-6 with TRBJ1-2; 9 nucleotides agree with TRBD1. The germline V gene encodes CDR1 SGHDT and CDR2 YYEEEE. The ends lost 0 bases at V and 2 bases at J; junction bases unmatched: 2. This CDR3 has 15 residues. The CDR3 protein is CASSLAGTGNYGYTF. CDR3 coding DNA: TGTGCCAGCAGCTTGGCCGGGACAGGGAACTATGGCTACACCTTC.

This chain links TRBV7-9 with TRBJ2-5, with 7 bases aligning to TRBD1. The CDR3 covers 14 residues. Per the germline V gene, CDR1 is SEHNR and CDR2 is FQNEAQ (reference sequence). V lost 4 bases and J lost 4; bases outside the gene matches: 6. The CDR3 is CASSSPTGVETQYF. In nucleotides, the CDR3 is TGTGCCAGCAGCTCACCTACAGGGGTAGAGACCCAGTACTTC.

This chain links TRBV6-6 with TRBJ2-1, with 8 bases fitting TRBD1. Germline V lookup: CDR1 MNHNY, CDR2 SVGAGI (reference sequence). The CDR3 is made up of 15 amino acids. Losses at the gene ends were 4 bases for V and 3 bases for J; bases not matched to a gene: 5. The CDR3 DNA reads TGTGCCAGCAGTTCTTCAGGGGGCCTCTACAATGAGCAGTTCTTC. Translating it yields CASSSSGGLYNEQFF.

This chain connects TRBV19 to TRBJ2-3, with TRBD1 matching over 8 bases. Germline CDR1 reads LNHDA; CDR2 reads SQIVND (reference sequence). The trim removed 0 bases at V and 4 bases at J, leaving 3 bases unmatched. The CDR3 is made up of 15 amino acids. CDR3 amino acids: CASSIDTGGADTQYF. CDR3 coding DNA: TGTGCCAGTAGTATAGACACAGGGGGTGCAGATACGCAGTATTTT.

This clone was seen only once. CDR3 in DNA: TGCGCCAGCAGCCAAGGCCACAGGGAACTGTATCAGCCCCAGCATTTT. Translation gives CASSQGHRELYQPQHF. The V call is TRBV4-1, the J call TRBJ1-5; tentative D call: TRBD1 (6 bases). With 1 base removed from V and 5 bases from J, the gap between germline ends came to 15 bases. CDR3 size: 16 residues. Per the germline V gene, CDR1 is MGHRA and CDR2 is YSYEKL.

J is TRBJ1-5 and V is TRBV5-5, with TRBD1 as a possible D gene (6 bases). The CDR3 covers 18 residues. The V gene lost 0 bases and the J gene lost 2 bases, with 18 bases spanning the gap. Germline V gene sequence: CDR1 SGHKS, CDR2 YYEKEE (reference sequence). For the CDR3, the DNA is TGTGCCAGCAGCTTGGTTTACAGGGATTATGTTGGCAATCAGCCCCAGCATTTT. This encodes CASSLVYRDYVGNQPQHF.

V usage is TRBV4-1 and J usage is TRBJ2-7; maybe TRBD2 (6 bases). The CDR3 loop spans 18 amino acids. Trimming took off 1 base at V and 1 base at J, with 20 bases between the two ends. Germline V CDR1 and CDR2: MGHRA, YSYEKL. The CDR3 is CASSQVLGLRLGSYEQYF. The CDR3 DNA reads as TGCGCCAGCAGCCAAGTGCTTGGTCTTAGACTAGGGTCCTACGAGCAGTACTTC.

The chain joins TRBV7-6 to TRBJ2-1, with 9 bases fitting TRBD2. Germline V gene lookup returns CDR1 SGHVS and CDR2 FNYEAQ. Trimming cost V 4 bases and J 6 bases; bases outside gene matches: 1. This CDR3 has 13 residues. CDR3: CASSSTSGNEQFF. In nucleotides, the CDR3 is TGTGCCAGCAGCTCGACTAGCGGCAATGAGCAGTTCTTC.

The chain uses TRBV19 and TRBJ2-1; D is possibly TRBD2 (6 bases). The CDR3 has 14 amino acids. The germline V gene encodes CDR1 LNHDA and CDR2 SQIVND (reference sequence). V was clipped by 7 bases and J by 9 bases, with 19 bases between them. CDR3: CASMAGGALSEQFF. CDR3 DNA sequence: TGTGCCAGTATGGCCGGAGGGGCTTTGAGTGAGCAGTTCTTC.

The chain has TRBV13 and TRBJ2-7; tentatively, D is TRBD2 (6 bases). The germline V and J ends were trimmed by 5 bases and 3 bases, with 14 bases remaining between them. The CDR3 consists of 14 residues. Germline V gene sequence: CDR1 PRHDT, CDR2 FYEKMQ (reference sequence). The CDR3 loop reads CASSPPSDHYEQYF. As DNA, the CDR3 is TGTGCCAGCAGCCCCCCTAGCGACCACTACGAGCAGTACTTC.

This chain links TRBV4-1 with TRBJ1-3; tentatively, D is TRBD1 (5 bases). The V end lost 2 bases, the J end lost 0 bases, and 14 bases lay between the germline ends. This CDR3 is built from 17 residues. CDR1 is MGHRA and CDR2 is YSYEKL in the germline V gene. In DNA, the CDR3 is TGCGCCAGCAGCCAACCGGGACGGTTAGCCTCTGGAAACACCATATATTTT. Its protein product is CASSQPGRLASGNTIYF.

The rearrangement links TRBV5-1 to TRBJ2-7; 10 bases agree with TRBD1. The germline V gene encodes CDR1 SGHRS and CDR2 YFSETQ. The CDR3 has 14 amino acids. V shed 6 bases and J 2 bases; nucleotides not matched to a gene: 5. The CDR3 protein is CASTTTGGPYEQYF. In DNA form, the CDR3 reads TGCGCCAGCACAACGACAGGGGGCCCCTACGAGCAGTACTTC.

This sequence joins TRBV19 and TRBJ2-4, with a weak D call TRBD1 (6 bases). The CDR3 loop spans 14 amino acids. V was pared by 1 base and J by 4 bases, with 8 bases between. Germline V gene sequence: CDR1 LNHDA, CDR2 SQIVND (reference sequence). The CDR3 loop reads CASSIATGKNIQYF. The CDR3 nucleotides are TGTGCCAGTAGTATAGCTACAGGGAAAAACATTCAGTACTTC.

The chain employs TRBV9 and TRBJ1-3, with D uncertain. V lost 4 bases and J lost 3, with 8 bases in between. In germline, CDR1 is SGDLS, CDR2 YYNGEE. This CDR3 is built from 13 residues. This chain's CDR3 is CASSMTDGNTIYF. As DNA, the CDR3 is TGTGCCAGCAGCATGACTGATGGAAACACCATATATTTT.

This rearrangement joins TRBV19 to TRBJ1-6; D gene unclear. The CDR3 extends over 13 amino acids. Trimming removed 6 bases at V and 6 bases at J, with 9 bases between. Germline V lookup: CDR1 LNHDA, CDR2 SQIVND (reference sequence). This CDR3 is CASSRLSNSPLHF. CDR3 coding DNA: TGTGCCAGTAGCCGGCTCAGTAATTCACCCCTCCACTTT.